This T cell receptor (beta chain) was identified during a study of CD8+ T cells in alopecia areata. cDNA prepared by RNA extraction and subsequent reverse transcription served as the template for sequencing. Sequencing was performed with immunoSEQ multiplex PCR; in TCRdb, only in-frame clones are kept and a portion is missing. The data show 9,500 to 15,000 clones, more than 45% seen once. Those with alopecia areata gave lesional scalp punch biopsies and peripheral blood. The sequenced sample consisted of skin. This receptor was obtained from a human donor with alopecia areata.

CDR3 DNA sequence: TGTGCCAGCAGCGGTTTTGGGTCCAAAAACATTCAGTACTTC. Amino acids: CASSGFGSKNIQYF. The chain carries TRBV5-6 and TRBJ2-4; D is unresolved. The CDR3 consists of 14 residues. Between the trimmed V and J ends, which lost 4 bases and 2 bases, there was a span of 10 bases. The germline gives CDR1 SGHDT, CDR2 YYEEEE.